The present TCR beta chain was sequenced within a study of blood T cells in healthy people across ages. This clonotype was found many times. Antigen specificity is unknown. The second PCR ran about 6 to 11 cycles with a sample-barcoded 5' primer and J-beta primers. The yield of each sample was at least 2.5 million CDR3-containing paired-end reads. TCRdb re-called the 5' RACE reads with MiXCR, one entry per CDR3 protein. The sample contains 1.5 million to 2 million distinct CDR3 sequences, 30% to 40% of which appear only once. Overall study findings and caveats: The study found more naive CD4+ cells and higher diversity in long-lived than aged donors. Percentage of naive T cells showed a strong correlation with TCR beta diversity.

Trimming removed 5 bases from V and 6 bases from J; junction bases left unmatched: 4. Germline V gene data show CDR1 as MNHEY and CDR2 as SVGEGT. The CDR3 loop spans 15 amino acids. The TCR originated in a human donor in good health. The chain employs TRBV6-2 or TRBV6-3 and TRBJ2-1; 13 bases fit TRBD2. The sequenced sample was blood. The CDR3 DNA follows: TGTGCCAGCAGTCGGGGACTAGCGGGGACCAATGAGCAGTTCTTC. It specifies CASSRGLAGTNEQFF.